The sample holds one count of the clone carrying this T cell receptor beta chain. The sample belongs to a study of T cell responses to AZD1222 COVID-19 vaccine. The method was immunoSEQ multiplex PCR; TCRdb's version includes in-frame clones alone and lacks a portion of them. The sample lists approximately 64,000 clones; around nine tenths were seen once. V lost 10 bases, J lost 0 bases, and 16 bases lay in between. This CDR3 contains 15 residues. The germline V gene encodes CDR1 SGHAT and CDR2 FQNNGV. The rearrangement uses TRBV11-2 and TRBJ2-4; maybe TRBD2 (5 bases). Sequences were derived from peripheral blood, sampled 28 days after the second dose of the MenACWY control vaccine. This receptor was obtained from an adult who received the MenACWY meningococcal vaccine as a control. In DNA form, the CDR3 reads TGTGCCACCCAGCACGAGGGCGTAGCCAAAAACATTCAGTACTTC. It codes for CATQHEGVAKNIQYF.